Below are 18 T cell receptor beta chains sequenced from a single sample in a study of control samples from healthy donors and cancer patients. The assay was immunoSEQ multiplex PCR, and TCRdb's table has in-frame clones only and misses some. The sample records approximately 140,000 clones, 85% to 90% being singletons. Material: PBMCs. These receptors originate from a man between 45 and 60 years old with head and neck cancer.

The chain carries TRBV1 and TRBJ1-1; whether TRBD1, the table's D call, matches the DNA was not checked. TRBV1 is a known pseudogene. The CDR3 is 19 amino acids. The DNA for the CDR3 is TGCACCAGCAGCCCCCCCCCGGGACAGAGGTCCCCTAGGAACACTGAAGCTTTCTTT. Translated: CTSSPPPGQRSPRNTEAFF.

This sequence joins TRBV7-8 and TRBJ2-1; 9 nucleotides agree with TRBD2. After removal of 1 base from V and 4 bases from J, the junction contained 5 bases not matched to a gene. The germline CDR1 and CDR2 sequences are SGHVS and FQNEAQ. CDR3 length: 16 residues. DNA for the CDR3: TGTGCCAGCAGCTTAGGTAGCGGGGGATGGTACAATGAGCAGTTCTTC. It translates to CASSLGSGGWYNEQFF.

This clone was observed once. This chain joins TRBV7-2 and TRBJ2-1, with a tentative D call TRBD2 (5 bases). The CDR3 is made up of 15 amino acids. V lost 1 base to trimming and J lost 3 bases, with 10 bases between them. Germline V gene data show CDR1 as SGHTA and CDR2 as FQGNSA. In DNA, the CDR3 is TGTGCCAGCAGCTTAGTACCCGGGGTCTACAATGAGCAGTTCTTC. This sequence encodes CASSLVPGVYNEQFF.

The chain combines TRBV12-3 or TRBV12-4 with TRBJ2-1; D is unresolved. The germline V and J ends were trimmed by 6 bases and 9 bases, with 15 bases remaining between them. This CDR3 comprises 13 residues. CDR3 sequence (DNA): TGTGCCAGCAGGGGCGGATGGAACGGTGAGCAGTTCTTC. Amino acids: CASRGGWNGEQFF.

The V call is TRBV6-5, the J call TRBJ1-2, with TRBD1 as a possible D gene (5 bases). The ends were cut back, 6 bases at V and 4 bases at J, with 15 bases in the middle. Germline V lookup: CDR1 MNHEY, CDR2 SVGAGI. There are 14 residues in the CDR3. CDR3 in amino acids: CASSPNRGGYGYTF. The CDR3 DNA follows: TGTGCCAGCAGCCCAAACCGGGGCGGCTATGGCTACACCTTC.

In DNA form, the CDR3 reads TGTGCCAGCAGTTATCGACAGGGACAAAATTCACCCCTCCACTTT. This encodes CASSYRQGQNSPLHF. This chain uses TRBV27 with TRBJ1-6; 7 nucleotides line up with TRBD1. CDR1 and CDR2 from the germline V gene are MNHEY and SMNVEV (reference sequence). The CDR3 spans 15 residues. Trimming removed 4 bases from V and 7 bases from J; junction bases left unmatched: 7.

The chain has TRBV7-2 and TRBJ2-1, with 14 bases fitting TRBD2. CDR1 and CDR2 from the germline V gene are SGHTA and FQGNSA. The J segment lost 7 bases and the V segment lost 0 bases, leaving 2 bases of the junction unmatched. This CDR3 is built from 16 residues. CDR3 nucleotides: TGTGCCAGCAGCTTAGCGCGGACTAGCGGGAGGAATGAGCAGTTCTTC. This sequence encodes CASSLARTSGRNEQFF.

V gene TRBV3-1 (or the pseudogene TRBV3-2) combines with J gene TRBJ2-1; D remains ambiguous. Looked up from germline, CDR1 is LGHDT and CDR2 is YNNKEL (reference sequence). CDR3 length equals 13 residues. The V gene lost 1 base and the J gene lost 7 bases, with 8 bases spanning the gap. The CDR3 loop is CASSQATSNEQFF. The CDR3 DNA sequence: TGTGCCAGCAGCCAAGCAACTTCAAATGAGCAGTTCTTC.

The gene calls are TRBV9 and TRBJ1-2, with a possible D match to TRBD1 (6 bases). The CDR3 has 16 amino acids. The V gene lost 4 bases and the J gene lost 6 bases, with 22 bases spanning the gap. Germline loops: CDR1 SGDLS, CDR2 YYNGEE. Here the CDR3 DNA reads TGTGCCAGCAGCTTAACACCAGGGGTCCGTGGAGATGGCTACACCTTC. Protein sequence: CASSLTPGVRGDGYTF.

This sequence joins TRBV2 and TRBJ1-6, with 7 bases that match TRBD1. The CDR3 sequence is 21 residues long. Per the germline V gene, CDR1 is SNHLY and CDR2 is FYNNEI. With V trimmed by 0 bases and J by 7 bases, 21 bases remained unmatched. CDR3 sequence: CASSEAHRGRTSAPINSPLHF. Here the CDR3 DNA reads TGTGCCAGCAGTGAAGCCCACAGGGGACGGACCTCTGCACCGATAAATTCACCCCTCCACTTT.

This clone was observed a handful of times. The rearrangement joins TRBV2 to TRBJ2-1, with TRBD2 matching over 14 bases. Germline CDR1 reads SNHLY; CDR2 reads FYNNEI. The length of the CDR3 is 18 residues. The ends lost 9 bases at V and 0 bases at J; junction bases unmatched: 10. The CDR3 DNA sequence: TGTGCCAGTATGGGACTAGCGGGGGCGCTAAGCTCCTACAATGAGCAGTTCTTC. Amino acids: CASMGLAGALSSYNEQFF.

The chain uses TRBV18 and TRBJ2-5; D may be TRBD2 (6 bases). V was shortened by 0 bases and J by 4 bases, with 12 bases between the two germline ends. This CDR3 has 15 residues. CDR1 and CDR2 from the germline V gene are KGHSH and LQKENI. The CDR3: CASSPPEGLGETQYF. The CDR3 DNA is TGTGCCAGCTCACCACCGGAGGGATTGGGAGAGACCCAGTACTTC.

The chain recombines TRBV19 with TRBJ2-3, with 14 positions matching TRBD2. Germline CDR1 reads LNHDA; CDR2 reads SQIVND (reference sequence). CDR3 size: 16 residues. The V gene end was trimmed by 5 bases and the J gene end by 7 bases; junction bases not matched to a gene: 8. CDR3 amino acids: CASSWRLAGGPNTQYF. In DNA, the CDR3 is TGTGCCAGTAGTTGGAGACTAGCGGGGGGGCCTAATACGCAGTATTTT.

CDR3 sequence reads: CASSVVRGTGEYNEQFF. The CDR3 DNA reads as TGTGCCAGCAGCGTAGTGAGGGGGACAGGGGAATACAATGAGCAGTTCTTC. This sequence joins TRBV9 and TRBJ2-1; 10 bases are a match to TRBD1. Germline CDR1 reads SGDLS; CDR2 reads YYNGEE. There are 17 residues in the CDR3. J gave up 4 bases and V 0 bases, and 7 bases lay outside the gene matches.

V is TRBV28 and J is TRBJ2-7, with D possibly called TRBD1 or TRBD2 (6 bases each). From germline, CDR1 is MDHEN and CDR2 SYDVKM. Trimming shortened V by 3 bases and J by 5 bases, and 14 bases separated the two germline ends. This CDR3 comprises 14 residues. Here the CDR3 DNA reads TGTGCCAGCAGTTTCCTGCGGGACACCCACGAGCAGTACTTC. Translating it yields CASSFLRDTHEQYF.

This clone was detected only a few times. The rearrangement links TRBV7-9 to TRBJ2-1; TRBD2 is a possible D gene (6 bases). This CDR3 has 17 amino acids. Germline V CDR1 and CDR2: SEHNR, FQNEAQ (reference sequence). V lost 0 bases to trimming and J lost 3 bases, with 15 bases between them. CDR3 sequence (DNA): TGTGCCAGCAGCTTAGCGGAGAATAGCGGAAACTACAATGAGCAGTTCTTC. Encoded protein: CASSLAENSGNYNEQFF.

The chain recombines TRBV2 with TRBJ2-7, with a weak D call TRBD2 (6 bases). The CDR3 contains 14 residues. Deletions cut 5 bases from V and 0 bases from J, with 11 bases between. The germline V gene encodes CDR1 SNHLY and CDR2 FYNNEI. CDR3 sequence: CASSSGLSSYEQYF. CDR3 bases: TGTGCCAGCAGTTCGGGACTTAGCTCCTACGAGCAGTACTTC.

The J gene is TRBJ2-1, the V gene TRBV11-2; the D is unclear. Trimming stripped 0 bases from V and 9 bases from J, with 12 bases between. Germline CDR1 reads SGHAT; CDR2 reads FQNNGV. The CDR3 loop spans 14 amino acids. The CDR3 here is CASSLDRHLGEQFF. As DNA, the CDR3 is TGTGCCAGCAGCTTAGACAGGCATCTGGGTGAGCAGTTCTTC.